The clone carrying this T cell receptor beta chain was found a few times. In the authors' methods: Junction-only immunoSEQ sequences carried no quality scores, so filtering differed. The assay was immunoSEQ multiplex PCR, and TCRdb's table has in-frame clones only and misses some. That table gives V, J and clone size, and the DNA gave D and trimming. The sample holds under 1,100,000 clones, about 75% seen once. The sample comes from a study of shared clonotypes between healthy human individuals. The donors, healthy adults who were HIV-negative, had experienced no recent acute infections or vaccinations. Germline-derived CDR1 and CDR2 are PRHDT and FYEKMQ (reference sequence). V gave up 2 bases and J gave up 3 bases, with 13 bases separating them. The CDR3 has 15 residues.

The chain uses TRBV13 and TRBJ2-5, with D unclear. Sequences were obtained from memory CD4+ T cells sorted from blood. Subset reported: CD45RA-negative fraction. This sequence originates from a man between 18 and 35 years old in good health. The CDR3 DNA reads as TGTGCCAGCAGCTTAACCCAGGTGGGGAAAGAGACCCAGTACTTC. This translates into CASSLTQVGKETQYF.